The TCR beta chain described here comes from a study of long-term antiretroviral therapy in people with HIV. CDR3 length: 14 amino acids. The V and J ends lost 5 bases and 2 bases, in that order; junction bases with no gene match: 3. Per the germline V gene, CDR1 is LGHNT and CDR2 is FRNRAP. The libraries were made with immunoSEQ v3.0 at survey level. The data were produced by immunoSEQ multiplex PCR, yet TCRdb's version contains in-frame clones alone and is incomplete. This table holds some 25,000 clones, roughly 79% found once. The sample consisted of unsorted PBMCs, taken 2.1 years after starting antiretroviral therapy. The receptor comes from a young man with HIV. This chain links TRBV12-5 with TRBJ1-1, with TRBD1 identical over 9 bases. The CDR3 nucleotides are TGTGCTAGTGGTGGGGACAGGGAAAACACTGAAGCTTTCTTT. Its protein is CASGGDRENTEAFF.